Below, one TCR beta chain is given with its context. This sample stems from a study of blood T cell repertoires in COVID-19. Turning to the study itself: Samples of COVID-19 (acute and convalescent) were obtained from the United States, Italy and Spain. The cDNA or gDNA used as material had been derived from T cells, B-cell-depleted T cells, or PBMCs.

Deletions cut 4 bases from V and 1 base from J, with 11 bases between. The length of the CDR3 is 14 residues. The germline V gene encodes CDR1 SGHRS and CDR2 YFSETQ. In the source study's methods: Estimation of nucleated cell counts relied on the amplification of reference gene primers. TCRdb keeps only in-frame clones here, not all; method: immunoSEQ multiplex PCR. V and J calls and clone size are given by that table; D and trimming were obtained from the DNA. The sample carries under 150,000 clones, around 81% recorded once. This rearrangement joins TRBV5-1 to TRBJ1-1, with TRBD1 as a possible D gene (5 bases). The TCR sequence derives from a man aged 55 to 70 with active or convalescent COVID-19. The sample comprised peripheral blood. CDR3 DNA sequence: TGCGCCAGCAGCGTGTTCGGGGGGAACACTGAAGCTTTCTTT. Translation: CASSVFGGNTEAFF.